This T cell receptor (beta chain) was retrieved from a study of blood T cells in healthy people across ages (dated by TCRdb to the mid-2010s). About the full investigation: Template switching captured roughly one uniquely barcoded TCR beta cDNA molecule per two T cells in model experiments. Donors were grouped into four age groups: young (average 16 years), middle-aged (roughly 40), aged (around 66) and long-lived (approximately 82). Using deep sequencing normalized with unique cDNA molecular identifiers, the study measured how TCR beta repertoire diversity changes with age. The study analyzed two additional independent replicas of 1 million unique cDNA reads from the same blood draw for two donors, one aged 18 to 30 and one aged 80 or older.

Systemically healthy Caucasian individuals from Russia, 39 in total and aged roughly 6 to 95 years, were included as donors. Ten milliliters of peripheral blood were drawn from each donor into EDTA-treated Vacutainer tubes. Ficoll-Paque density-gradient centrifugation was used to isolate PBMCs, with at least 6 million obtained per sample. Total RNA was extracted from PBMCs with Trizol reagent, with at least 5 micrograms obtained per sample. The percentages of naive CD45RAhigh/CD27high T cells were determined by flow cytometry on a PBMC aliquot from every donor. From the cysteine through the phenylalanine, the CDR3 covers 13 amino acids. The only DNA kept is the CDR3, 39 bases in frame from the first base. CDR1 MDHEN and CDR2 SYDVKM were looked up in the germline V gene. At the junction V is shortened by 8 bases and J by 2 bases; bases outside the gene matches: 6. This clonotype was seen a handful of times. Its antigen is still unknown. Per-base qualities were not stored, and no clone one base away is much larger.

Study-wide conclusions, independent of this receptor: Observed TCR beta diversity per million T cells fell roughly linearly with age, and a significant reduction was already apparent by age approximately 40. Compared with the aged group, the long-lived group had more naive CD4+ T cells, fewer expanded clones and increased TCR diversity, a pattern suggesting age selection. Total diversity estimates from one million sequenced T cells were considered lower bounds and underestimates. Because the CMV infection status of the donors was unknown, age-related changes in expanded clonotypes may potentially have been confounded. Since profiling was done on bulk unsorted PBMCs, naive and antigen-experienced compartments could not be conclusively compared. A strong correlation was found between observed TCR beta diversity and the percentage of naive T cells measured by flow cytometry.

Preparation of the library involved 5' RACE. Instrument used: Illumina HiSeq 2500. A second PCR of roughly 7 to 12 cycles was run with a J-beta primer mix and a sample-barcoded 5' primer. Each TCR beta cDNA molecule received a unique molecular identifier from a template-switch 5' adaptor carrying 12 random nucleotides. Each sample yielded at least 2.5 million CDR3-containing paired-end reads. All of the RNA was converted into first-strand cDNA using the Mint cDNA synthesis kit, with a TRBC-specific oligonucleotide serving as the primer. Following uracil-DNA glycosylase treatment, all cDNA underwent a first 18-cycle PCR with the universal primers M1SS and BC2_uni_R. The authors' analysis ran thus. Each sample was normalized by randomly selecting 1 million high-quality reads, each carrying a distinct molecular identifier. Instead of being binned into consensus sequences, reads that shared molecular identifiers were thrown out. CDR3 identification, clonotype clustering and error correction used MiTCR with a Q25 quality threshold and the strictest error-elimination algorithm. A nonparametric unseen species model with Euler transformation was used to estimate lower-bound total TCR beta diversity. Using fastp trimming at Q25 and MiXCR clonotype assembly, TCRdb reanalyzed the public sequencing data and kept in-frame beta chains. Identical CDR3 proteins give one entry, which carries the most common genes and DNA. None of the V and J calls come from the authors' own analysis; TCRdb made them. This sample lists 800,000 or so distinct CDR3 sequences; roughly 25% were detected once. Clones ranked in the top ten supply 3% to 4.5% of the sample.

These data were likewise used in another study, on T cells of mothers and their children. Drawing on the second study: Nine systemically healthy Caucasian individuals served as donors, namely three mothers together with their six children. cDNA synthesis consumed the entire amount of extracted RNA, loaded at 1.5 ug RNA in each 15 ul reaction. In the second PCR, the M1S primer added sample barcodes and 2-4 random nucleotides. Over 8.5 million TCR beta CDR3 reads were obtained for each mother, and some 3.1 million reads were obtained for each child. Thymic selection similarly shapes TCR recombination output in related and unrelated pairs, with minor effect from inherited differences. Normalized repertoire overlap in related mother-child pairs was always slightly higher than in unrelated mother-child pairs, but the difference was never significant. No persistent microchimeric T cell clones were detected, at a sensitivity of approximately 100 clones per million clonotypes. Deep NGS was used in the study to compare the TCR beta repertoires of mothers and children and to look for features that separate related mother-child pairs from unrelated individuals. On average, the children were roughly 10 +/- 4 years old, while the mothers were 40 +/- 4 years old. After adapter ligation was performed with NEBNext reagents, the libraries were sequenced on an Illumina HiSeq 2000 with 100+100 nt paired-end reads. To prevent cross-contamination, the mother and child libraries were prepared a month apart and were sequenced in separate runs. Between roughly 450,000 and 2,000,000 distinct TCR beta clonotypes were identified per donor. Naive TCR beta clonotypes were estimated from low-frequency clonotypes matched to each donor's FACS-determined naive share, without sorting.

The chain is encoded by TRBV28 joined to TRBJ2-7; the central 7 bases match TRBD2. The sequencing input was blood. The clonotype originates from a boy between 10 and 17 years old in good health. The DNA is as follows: TGTGCCAGCCGCGGGGGTCCTCCCTACGAGCAGTACTTC. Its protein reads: CASRGGPPYEQYF. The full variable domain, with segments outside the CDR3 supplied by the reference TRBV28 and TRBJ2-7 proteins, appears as DVKVTQSSRYLVKRTGEKVFLECVQDMDHENMFWYRQDPGLGLRLIYFSYDVKMKEKGDIPEGYSVSREKKERFSLILESASTNQTSMYLCASRGGPPYEQYFGPGTRLTVT.